The T cell receptor beta chain under discussion was sequenced for a study of OX40 agonist ivuxolimab in advanced cancers. About the research overall: Ivuxolimab doses were 0.01, 0.1, 0.3, 1.5, 3 or 10 mg/kg every 2 weeks.

The CDR3 spans 14 residues. Per germline, CDR1 MNHEY and CDR2 SMNVEV (reference sequence). V gave up 0 bases and J gave up 10 bases, with 10 bases separating them. Repertoires were generated with immunoSEQ multiplex PCR, while TCRdb's copy carries only in-frame clones and drops some. The table lists 69,000 or so clones, roughly 80% of them singletons. The receptor comes from an adult with an advanced solid tumor such as melanoma, head and neck, liver or kidney cancer. The chain carries TRBV27 and TRBJ1-6; the D is unclear. This specimen consisted of CD4+ or CD8+ T cells sorted from blood, obtained in a trial of the OX40 agonist ivuxolimab. CDR3 amino acids: CASSLSTDLSPLHF. In nucleotides, the CDR3 is TGTGCCAGCAGTTTATCGACGGATCTATCACCCCTCCACTTT.